This TCR beta chain was sequenced in a study of post-analysis software for immune sequencing data (dated by TCRdb to the mid-2010s). Some background on the complete study: Recorded disease courses included relapsing-remitting, secondary progressive and progressive-relapsing multiple sclerosis, with some patients lacking subtype annotation. The patient repertoires were set against eleven to twelve previously published healthy control repertoires from donors whose ages ranged from about 6 to 26 years. A subset of samples was prepared in parallel using single-end sample barcoding, then pooled and co-amplified after Illumina adapter ligation. The investigation overall reported the following: When samples were clustered directly using the F measure, samples prepared in the same batch co-clustered strongly, which prompted a batch-effect correction. The multiple sclerosis patient group was slightly younger than the control group. Multiple sclerosis patients had significantly lower normalized Chao1 diversity than controls, a result that suggests substantial peripheral T-cell clonal expansion. Patients showed significantly higher frequencies than controls for a handful of TRBV segments, among them TRBV5-6, TRBV5-1 and TRBV20-1.

Library preparation was by PCR. Sequencer: Illumina HiSeq 2500. Unique molecular identifiers were incorporated into TCR beta cDNA libraries to reduce PCR and sequencing biases. Approximately 500,000 cDNA molecules were obtained per 1 to 10 million input T cells, so each molecule approximated one T cell. Patient libraries were prepared and sequenced with the same protocol used for the earlier healthy control dataset. Within a given batch, samples were prepared together, multiplexed and sequenced on the same HiSeq lane. For the original study's pipeline: MIGEC handled the raw barcoded reads, throwing out single-read molecular identifier groups before consensus assembly and CDR3 extraction. Clonotype tables were post-analysed with VDJtools, and diversity was normalized by down-sampling all datasets to the smallest sample size. In repertoire overlap clustering, CDR3 amino acid sequences, but not nucleotide sequences, were matched to correct batch-related cross-sample contamination. Using fastp at Q25 and MiXCR, TCRdb reprocessed the public reads and kept productive beta chains. Identical CDR3 proteins give one entry, which carries the most common genes and DNA. The V and J calls were determined by TCRdb, not by the authors. This sample comprises roughly 540,000 distinct CDR3 sequences, approximately 34% of them detected only once. Around 6.1% of the sample goes to the ten largest clones.

TCR beta repertoires were profiled from peripheral blood of 13 young patients with multiple sclerosis to demonstrate the VDJtools post-analysis software. The multiple sclerosis patients were children and adolescents ranging in age from roughly 6 to 15 years. The table lists this clonotype with a few counts. Its specific antigen is unknown. No qualities accompany the bases; no much larger clone lies one base away. V lost 0 bases and J lost 4 bases; the stretch between them is 7 bases long. The germline V gene yields SQVTM for CDR1 and ANQGSEA for CDR2. The CDR3 sequence holds 12 residues, the cysteine and phenylalanine included. Only the CDR3 region is kept as DNA, spanning 36 bases read in frame from base 1.

The receptor comes from a girl under 18 with multiple sclerosis. The sample taken for sequencing was blood. The chain couples TRBV29-1 to TRBJ2-7; the D gene remains uncertain. The DNA reads TGCAGCGTTGAAGAAGGAGTTTACGAGCAGTACTTC. This sequence encodes CSVEEGVYEQYF.